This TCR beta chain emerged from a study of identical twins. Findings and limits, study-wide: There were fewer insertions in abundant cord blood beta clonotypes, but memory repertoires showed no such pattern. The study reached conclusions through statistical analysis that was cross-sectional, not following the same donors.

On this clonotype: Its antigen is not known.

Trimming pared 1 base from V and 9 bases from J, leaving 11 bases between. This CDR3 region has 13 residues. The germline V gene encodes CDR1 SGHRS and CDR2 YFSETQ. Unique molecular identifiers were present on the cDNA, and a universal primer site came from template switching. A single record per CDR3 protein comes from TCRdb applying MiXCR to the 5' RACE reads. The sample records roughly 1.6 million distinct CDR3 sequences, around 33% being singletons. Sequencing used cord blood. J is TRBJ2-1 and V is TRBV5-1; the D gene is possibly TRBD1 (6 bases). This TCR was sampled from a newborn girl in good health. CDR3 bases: TGCGCCAGCAGCTTGTACTTAGGGGGTGAGCAGTTCTTC. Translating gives CASSLYLGGEQFF.